This entry describes one T cell receptor beta chain. What it recognizes is unknown. Unique molecular identifiers were incorporated during preparation of the TCRbeta library. One entry per CDR3 protein, called by TCRdb with MiXCR from the PCR reads. The table includes hundreds of thousands of distinct CDR3 sequences, approximately 14% detected once. The entry originates in a study of T-cell reconstitution after alpha-beta-depleted transplantation in children. Whole-study findings and limits: Among T cells one year after transplant, newly produced cells accounted for most counts and diversity. Where alpha-beta T cells came from about two months after transplant was reportedly several hundred expanded graft clones.

This TCR was recovered from a girl aged 2 to 9 with congenital amegakaryocytic thrombocytopenia, due to receive a stem cell transplant. The specimen comprised PBMCs, sampled before TCRalphabeta/CD19-depleted stem cell transplant.

Here the CDR3 DNA reads TGTGCCAGCAGTATCCAGCGGGAGTTCGATGAGCAGTTCTTC. Its translation: CASSIQREFDEQFF. The genes are TRBV7-9 and TRBJ2-1; 8 positions agree with TRBD2. V dropped 6 bases and J dropped 8; count of bases not matched to a gene: 9. Germline V gene lookup returns CDR1 SEHNR and CDR2 FQNEAQ (reference sequence). CDR3 length equals 14 residues.